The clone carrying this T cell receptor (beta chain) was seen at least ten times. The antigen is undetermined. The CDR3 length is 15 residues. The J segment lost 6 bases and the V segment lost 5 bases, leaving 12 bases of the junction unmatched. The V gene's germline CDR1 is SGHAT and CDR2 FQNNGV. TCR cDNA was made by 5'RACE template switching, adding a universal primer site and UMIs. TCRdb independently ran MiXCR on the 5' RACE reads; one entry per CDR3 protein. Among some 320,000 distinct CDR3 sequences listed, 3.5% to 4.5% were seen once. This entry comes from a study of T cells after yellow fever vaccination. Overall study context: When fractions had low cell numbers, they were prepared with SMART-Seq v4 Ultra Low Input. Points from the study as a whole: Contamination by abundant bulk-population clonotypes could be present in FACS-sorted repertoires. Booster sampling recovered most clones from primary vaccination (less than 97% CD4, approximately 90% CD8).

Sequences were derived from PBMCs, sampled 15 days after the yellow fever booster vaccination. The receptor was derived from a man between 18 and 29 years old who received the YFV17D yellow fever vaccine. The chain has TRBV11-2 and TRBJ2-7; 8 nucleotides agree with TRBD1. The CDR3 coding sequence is TGTGCCAGCAGCCGACAGGGGTCCAAGTGGGGCGAGCAGTACGTC. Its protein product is CASSRQGSKWGEQYV.